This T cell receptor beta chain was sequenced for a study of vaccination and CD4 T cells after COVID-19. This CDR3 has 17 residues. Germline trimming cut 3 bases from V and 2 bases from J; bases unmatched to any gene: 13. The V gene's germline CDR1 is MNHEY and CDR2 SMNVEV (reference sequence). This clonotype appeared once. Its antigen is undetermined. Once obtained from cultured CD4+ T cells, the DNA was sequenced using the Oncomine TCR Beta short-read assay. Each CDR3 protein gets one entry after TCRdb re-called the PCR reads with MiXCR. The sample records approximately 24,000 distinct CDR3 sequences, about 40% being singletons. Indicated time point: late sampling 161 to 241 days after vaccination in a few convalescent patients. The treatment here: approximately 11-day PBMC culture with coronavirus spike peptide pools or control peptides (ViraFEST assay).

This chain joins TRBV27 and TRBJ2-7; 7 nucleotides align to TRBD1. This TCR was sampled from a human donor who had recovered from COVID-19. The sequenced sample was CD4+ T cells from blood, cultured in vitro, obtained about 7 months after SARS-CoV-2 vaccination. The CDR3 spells CASSFQKVGGVPYEQYF. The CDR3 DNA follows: TGTGCCAGCAGTTTCCAGAAAGTAGGGGGCGTCCCCTACGAGCAGTACTTC.